The clone carrying this T cell receptor (beta chain) has only one observation. This entry is derived from a study of blood T cell repertoires in COVID-19. The CDR3 is 15 residues long. CDR1 and CDR2 from the germline V gene are SNHLY and FYNNEI. Trimming cost V 3 bases and J 6 bases, with 15 bases left between them. Profiled with immunoSEQ multiplex PCR; TCRdb holds only in-frame clones, not every one. This sample has around 20,000 clones; approximately 90% occur once, and the top ten carry 7% to 9%. The sample consisted of peripheral blood. This chain uses TRBV2 with TRBJ2-1, with D hard to call. The sequence derives from a woman aged 60-75 years with active COVID-19. CDR3 DNA sequence: TGTGCCAGCAGTGAGGATCCAGCGATCCGCAATGAGCAGTTCTTC. Translation gives CASSEDPAIRNEQFF.